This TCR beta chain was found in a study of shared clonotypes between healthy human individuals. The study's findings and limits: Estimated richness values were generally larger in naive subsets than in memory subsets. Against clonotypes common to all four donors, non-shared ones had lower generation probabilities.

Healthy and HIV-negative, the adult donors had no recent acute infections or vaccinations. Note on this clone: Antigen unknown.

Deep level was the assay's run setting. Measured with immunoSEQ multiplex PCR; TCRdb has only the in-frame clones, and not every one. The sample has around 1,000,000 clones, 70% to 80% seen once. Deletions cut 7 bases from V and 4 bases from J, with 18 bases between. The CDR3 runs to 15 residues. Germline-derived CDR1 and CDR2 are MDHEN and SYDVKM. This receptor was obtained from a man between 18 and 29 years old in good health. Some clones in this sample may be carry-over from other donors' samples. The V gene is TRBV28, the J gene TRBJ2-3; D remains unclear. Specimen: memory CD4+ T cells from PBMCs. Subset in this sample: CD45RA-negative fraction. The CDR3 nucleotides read TGTGCCAGCACCGTTCCTCTTCAGGAGCCAGATACGCAGTATTTT. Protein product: CASTVPLQEPDTQYF.